This TCR beta chain comes out of a study of spatial heterogeneity in lung cancer. Study as a whole: Alpha-chain sequences were detected in numbers that were consistently lower than beta-chain sequences. TCR and UMI combinations that were unique each appeared, on average, more than ten times in raw reads.

TCRdb passed the 5' RACE reads through MiXCR, listing each CDR3 protein once. Altogether approximately 10,000 distinct CDR3 sequences are present, approximately 15% being singletons, with the ten largest covering approximately 50%. The table lists this clonotype with a few counts. V dropped 3 bases and J dropped 9; count of bases not matched to a gene: 11. The germline gives CDR1 SGDLS, CDR2 YYNGEE. CDR3 length: 15 amino acids. Time point in this sample: sample taken at primary tumor resection. Material for sequencing was whole RNA from tumor, nontumor lung or frozen PBMC, left unsorted. Samples came from 65 to 75 TRACERx patients with untreated early-stage lung cancer.

Specimen: PBMCs, collected at surgery. V is TRBV9 and J is TRBJ2-1, with 8 nucleotides matching TRBD2. The receptor's source is a male donor with early-stage non-small cell lung cancer. The CDR3 nucleotides read TGTGCCAGCAGCGGGTCAAGCGGGAGCGGGGGTGAGCAGTTCTTC. This encodes CASSGSSGSGGEQFF.